One T cell receptor (beta chain) is described in this entry. This clone has a handful of counts. Its antigen has not been determined. Qualities for individual bases were not recorded, and no much larger clone is one base off. Enrolling through a virtual design, the prospective study's participants ranged in age from roughly 18 to 95 years and lived across more than 20 United States geographic areas. Cohort assignment in the prospective study relied on participant-reported clinical history from a screening survey and a study questionnaire. Mobile phlebotomists in the prospective study collected whole blood, serum and a nasopharyngeal or oropharyngeal swab from every participant. Prospective study participants could optionally give additional blood draws and questionnaires over an approximately 2-month period. Before DNA extraction, blood samples from the prospective study were shipped at room temperature or frozen.

There are 16 amino acids in the CDR3, from cysteine to phenylalanine inclusive. The DNA shown is the 48-base CDR3, in frame from base 1. TCRbeta CDR3 regions were amplified from genomic DNA by means of the immunoSEQ Assay, a bias-controlled multiplex PCR. The authors processed their data as follows. Within the assay, amplification of reference gene primers was used to estimate how many nucleated cells each sample contained. To quantify the absolute abundance of each unique TCRbeta CDR3 rearrangement, sequence reads were collapsed and filtered. For each sample, productive Simpson clonality was calculated as the square root of Simpson's diversity index across productive rearrangements. The immuneACCESS repertoire file appears here via TCRdb, limited to in-frame rearrangements. These files lack a portion of the clones; in checked studies, under half of the deficit traces to unresolved V genes, and the cause of the others is not known. Clonal size and the V and J genes are those of that table, whereas D and trimming came from the DNA. Counted in this sample were around 300,000 clones; around 90% of them appeared once. Approximately 4.5% of the sample is taken by the ten largest.

The sample originates from a study of blood T cell repertoires in COVID-19 (dated by TCRdb to the early 2020s). About the study as a whole: Samples covering the acute and convalescent phases of COVID-19 were provided by collaborators in the United States, Italy and Spain. The material from the prospective study consisted of cDNA or gDNA derived from T cells, B-cell-depleted T cells, or PBMCs. Subjects who had been exposed to COVID-19, were actively infected with it, or had recovered from it provided the deeply sampled blood TCRbeta repertoires that made up the dataset. A freely available public database, intended as a resource for researchers studying the immune response to SARS-CoV-2, is where the repertoires were released. The samples were drawn from the first 160 participants of the ongoing ImmuneRACE study and from 950 to 1,500 subjects provided by 6 global collaborators. Nearly every sample came with metadata listing a de-identified subject ID, COVID-19 status, age in years and sex. Where HLA class I and class II types were available, the types were taken from metadata supplied by the sample provider, not from assay-based typing.

The research as a whole found: How much clinical and demographic metadata was included differed by source and by participant, and the metadata was provided uncurated.

The rearranged segments are TRBV21-1 and TRBJ2-3; the table's D call of TRBD1 was not tested on the DNA. TRBV21-1 is listed as a pseudogene. The sequence came from a woman aged 18-35 years with acute COVID-19. Sequencing used PBMCs or T cells enriched from blood (not recorded which). CDR3 loop: CASSKAPGTDTDTQYF. The sequenced DNA is TGTGCCAGCAGCAAAGCTCCAGGAACCGACACAGATACGCAGTATTTT.